The 20 T cell receptor beta chains listed next were all sequenced from one sample in a study of CD8 T cells in ankylosing spondylitis. Overall study results and limits: Characteristic, it appeared, of ankylosing spondylitis blood was a TCR beta motif of about eight highly homologous variants.

No antigen has been assigned to these receptors. From the 5' RACE reads, TCRdb called clonotypes with MiXCR, one entry per CDR3 protein. The table lists 450,000 to 550,000 distinct CDR3 sequences, about 5.4% of them singletons. The sequenced material came from blood, either unsorted or a sorted T cell fraction (not recorded which). The source is a male donor with ankylosing spondylitis.

This clonotype was seen repeatedly, ten times or more. The V gene is TRBV20-1, the J gene TRBJ2-5, with D unresolved. With 3 bases removed from V and 4 bases from J, the gap between germline ends came to 12 bases. Germline loops: CDR1 DFQATT, CDR2 SNEGSKA (reference sequence). The CDR3 consists of 13 residues. The DNA for the CDR3 is TGCAGTGCTAGTATCATGAACGCAGAGACCCAGTACTTC. Protein: CSASIMNAETQYF.

This clonotype was seen many times. This CDR3 reads CASSYHRGLMNTEAFF. The CDR3 DNA reads as TGTGCCAGCAGTTACCACAGGGGGCTAATGAACACTGAAGCTTTCTTT. V and J are TRBV6-2 or TRBV6-3 and TRBJ1-1, with 9 bases matching TRBD1. Germline V gene sequence: CDR1 MNHEY, CDR2 SVGEGT. V dropped 2 bases and J dropped 0; count of bases not matched to a gene: 4. The CDR3 contains 16 residues.

The V gene is TRBV7-9, the J gene TRBJ2-5; D unclear. Between the trimmed V and J ends, which lost 2 bases and 0 bases, there was a span of 4 bases. This CDR3 has 13 amino acids. The germline V gene has CDR1 SEHNR and CDR2 FQNEAQ (reference sequence). This chain's CDR3 is CASSLNNQETQYF. The CDR3 DNA reads TGTGCCAGCAGCTTAAACAACCAAGAGACCCAGTACTTC.

This clonotype was recorded many times. V is TRBV15 and J is TRBJ1-1; D is uncertain. Trimming cost V 1 base and J 1 base, with 7 bases left between them. Germline lookup yields CDR1 LNHNV and CDR2 YYDKDF (reference sequence). This CDR3 has 14 amino acids. CDR3 sequence: CATSRAITNTEAFF. CDR3 in DNA: TGTGCCACCAGCAGAGCGATAACGAACACTGAAGCTTTCTTT.

Note on this clonotype: A much larger clone differs from this one at a single base, so this may be a read error. CDR3 DNA sequence: TGTGCCAGCAGCTGGGGGGCAAGGAATCAGCCCCAGCATTTT. Its translation is CASSWGARNQPQHF. The J gene is TRBJ1-5, the V gene TRBV5-6; TRBD1 might be the D (6 bases). This CDR3 contains 14 residues. Germline CDR1 and CDR2: SGHDT and YYEEEE. Trimming took 3 bases from V and 4 from J, leaving 11 bases between them.

At least ten counts were recorded for this clonotype. The chain links TRBV4-1 to TRBJ2-5; weak D call: TRBD1 (8 bases). V was clipped by 4 bases and J by 5 bases, with 26 bases between them. The CDR3 has 18 amino acids. Germline V CDR1 and CDR2: MGHRA, YSYEKL. The CDR3: CASSLRDRGTGRVETQYF. CDR3 nucleotide sequence: TGCGCCAGCAGCCTCCGAGACAGGGGTACAGGGAGGGTGGAGACCCAGTACTTC.

This clonotype appeared many times. The rearrangement joins TRBV12-3 or TRBV12-4 to TRBJ1-1; TRBD1 matches 7 bases. This CDR3 is 12 amino acids long. The ends lost 0 bases at V and 11 bases at J; junction bases unmatched: 3. CDR3 bases: TGTGCCAGCAGTTTAGCGCAGGGGGTGGCTTTCTTT. It yields the protein CASSLAQGVAFF.

This clonotype was counted at least ten times. The J gene is TRBJ1-1, the V gene TRBV20-1; D ambiguous. Germline V CDR1 and CDR2: DFQATT, SNEGSKA (reference sequence). V was cut by 6 bases and J by 3 bases, with 11 bases left in between. The length of the CDR3 is 12 residues. The CDR3 spells CSANPGYTEAFF. CDR3 sequence (DNA): TGCAGTGCGAACCCGGGCTACACTGAAGCTTTCTTT.

Ten or more counts support this clonotype. This rearrangement joins TRBV7-2 to TRBJ2-2, with TRBD1 identical over 9 bases. V gave up 3 bases and J gave up 4 bases; unmatched junction bases: 6. Germline lookup yields CDR1 SGHTA and CDR2 FQGNSA. The CDR3 runs 16 residues. CDR3: CASSFRTGAFTGELFF. The CDR3 coding sequence is TGTGCCAGCAGCTTCAGGACAGGGGCCTTCACCGGGGAGCTGTTTTTT.

This clonotype has at least ten counts. V usage is TRBV20-1 and J usage is TRBJ2-5; 9 bases line up with TRBD2. CDR1 and CDR2 from the germline V gene are DFQATT and SNEGSKA (reference sequence). V shed 5 bases and J 2 bases; nucleotides not matched to a gene: 15. The CDR3 runs to 17 residues. CDR3 coding DNA: TGCAGTGCTTATGGACTAAGCGGGGGGCCGATACAAGAGACCCAGTACTTC. Residues: CSAYGLSGGPIQETQYF.

At least ten counts were recorded for this clonotype. V is TRBV29-1 and J is TRBJ1-1; 7 bases fit TRBD1. The CDR3 runs to 13 residues. Germline-derived CDR1 and CDR2 are SQVTM and ANQGSEA. V shed 6 bases, J shed 0 bases, and the junction held 4 bases outside the gene matches. For the CDR3, the DNA is TGCAGCGTCGAGACAGGGATGAACACTGAAGCTTTCTTT. It translates to CSVETGMNTEAFF.

This clonotype has a handful of counts. This sequence joins TRBV5-1 and TRBJ2-7; perhaps TRBD1 as D (5 bases). This CDR3 region has 14 residues. Germline CDR1 SGHRS, CDR2 YFSETQ. V lost 0 bases and J lost 3, with 10 bases in between. The CDR3 loop is CASSLGREYYEQYF. CDR3 coding DNA: TGCGCCAGCAGCTTGGGCAGGGAATACTACGAGCAGTACTTC.

This clonotype was counted only a few times. The V gene is TRBV4-1, the J gene TRBJ1-6; D unresolved. The CDR3 loop spans 12 amino acids. Trimming pared 5 bases from V and 17 bases from J, leaving 16 bases between. CDR1 is MGHRA, CDR2 YSYEKL, per germline. Written as DNA, the CDR3 is TGCGCCAGCAGCTCCGCTACAGAACGGGTCCACTTT. Translation gives CASSSATERVHF.

This rearrangement joins TRBV5-1 to TRBJ2-5, with D tentatively TRBD1 (5 bases). The V and J ends lost 0 bases and 5 bases respectively, with 17 bases between them. Germline V gene sequence: CDR1 SGHRS, CDR2 YFSETQ. The CDR3 is 16 amino acids. The CDR3 region is CASSLVPDRAWETQYF. The CDR3 DNA follows: TGCGCCAGCAGCTTGGTTCCCGACAGAGCTTGGGAGACCCAGTACTTC.

This clonotype was seen a few times. The chain has TRBV6-1 and TRBJ1-2; 7 bases are shared with TRBD1. J gave up 0 bases and V 6 bases, and 4 bases lay outside the gene matches. The CDR3 consists of 14 residues. CDR1 is MNHNS, CDR2 SASEGT, per germline. The CDR3 reads CASRDRRANYGYTF. CDR3 coding DNA: TGTGCCAGCAGGGACAGGAGAGCTAACTATGGCTACACCTTC.

This clonotype was counted ten times or more. CDR3 amino acids: CSATHLSEKLFF. The CDR3 DNA reads TGCAGTGCTACCCACCTGAGCGAAAAACTGTTTTTT. This chain uses TRBV20-1 with TRBJ1-4, with unresolved D. V was trimmed by 4 bases and J by 8 bases, leaving 11 bases between them. CDR3 length: 12 amino acids. The germline V gene encodes CDR1 DFQATT and CDR2 SNEGSKA (reference sequence).

Many counts were recorded for this clonotype. The chain recombines TRBV25-1 with TRBJ2-1; D perhaps matches TRBD2 (6 bases). Deletions cut 6 bases from V and 6 bases from J, with 12 bases between. The CDR3 covers 13 residues. In germline, CDR1 is MGHDK, CDR2 SYGVNS. The CDR3 DNA reads as TGTGCCAGCAGCCTGACTAGTATCAATGAGCAGTTCTTC. It translates to CASSLTSINEQFF.

This clonotype was detected ten times or more. The chain employs TRBV20-1 and TRBJ1-1; D possibly corresponds to TRBD1 (6 bases). Germline V CDR1 and CDR2: DFQATT, SNEGSKA (reference sequence). The V end was cut by 4 bases, the J end by 1 base, with 10 bases between. This CDR3 has 13 residues. The CDR3 DNA reads TGCAGTGCTAACAGGGACCCGAACACTGAAGCTTTCTTT. It yields the protein CSANRDPNTEAFF.

This clonotype was observed at least ten times. The rearrangement uses TRBV29-1 and TRBJ2-7; D may be TRBD1 (6 bases). The germline V gene encodes CDR1 SQVTM and CDR2 ANQGSEA. Trimming removed 1 base from V and 1 base from J, with 8 bases in between. This CDR3 comprises 13 residues. CDR3 amino acids: CSVEGTDSYEQYF. CDR3 coding DNA: TGCAGCGTTGAAGGGACAGATTCCTACGAGCAGTACTTC.

The rearrangement links TRBV7-6 to TRBJ2-7; D is possibly TRBD2 (6 bases). The CDR3 contains 15 residues. The V end lost 5 bases, the J end lost 0 bases, and 14 bases lay between the germline ends. In germline, CDR1 is SGHVS, CDR2 FNYEAQ. The CDR3 bases are TGTGCCAGCAGCACCCTTGGCGGGGTCTCCTACGAGCAGTACTTC. It yields the protein CASSTLGGVSYEQYF.